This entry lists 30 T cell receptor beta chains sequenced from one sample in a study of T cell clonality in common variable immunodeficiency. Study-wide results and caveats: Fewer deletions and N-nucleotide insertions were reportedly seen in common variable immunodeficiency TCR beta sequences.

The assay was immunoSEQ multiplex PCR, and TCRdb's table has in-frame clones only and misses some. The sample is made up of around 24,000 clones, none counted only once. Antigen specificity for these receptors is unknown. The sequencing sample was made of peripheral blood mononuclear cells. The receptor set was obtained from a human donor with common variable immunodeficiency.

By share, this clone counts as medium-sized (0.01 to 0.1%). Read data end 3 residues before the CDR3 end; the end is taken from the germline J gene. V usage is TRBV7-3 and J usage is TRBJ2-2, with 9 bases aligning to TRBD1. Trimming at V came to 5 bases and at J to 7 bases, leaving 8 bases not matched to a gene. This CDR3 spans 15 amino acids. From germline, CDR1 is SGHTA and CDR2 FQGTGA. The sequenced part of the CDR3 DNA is TGTGCCAGCAGCGCCCCACAGGGGGCGGTCGGGGAG. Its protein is CASSAPQGAVGE. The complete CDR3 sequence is CASSAPQGAVGELFF.

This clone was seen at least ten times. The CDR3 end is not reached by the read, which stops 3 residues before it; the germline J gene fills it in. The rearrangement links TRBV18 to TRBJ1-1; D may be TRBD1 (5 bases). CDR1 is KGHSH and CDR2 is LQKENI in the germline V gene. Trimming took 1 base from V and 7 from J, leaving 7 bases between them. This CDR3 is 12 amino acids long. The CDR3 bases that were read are TGTGCCAGCTCACCACGGCAGGGTGAA. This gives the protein CASSPRQGE. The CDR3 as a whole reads CASSPRQGEAFF.

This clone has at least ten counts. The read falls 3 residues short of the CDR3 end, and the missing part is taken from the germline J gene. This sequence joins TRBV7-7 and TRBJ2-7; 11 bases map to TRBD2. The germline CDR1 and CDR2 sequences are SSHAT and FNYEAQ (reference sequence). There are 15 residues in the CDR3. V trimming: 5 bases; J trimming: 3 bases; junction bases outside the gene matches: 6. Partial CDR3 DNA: TGTGCCAGCAGCCTCGGGACTAGCGGAAACTACGAG. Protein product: CASSLGTSGNYE. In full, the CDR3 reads CASSLGTSGNYEQYF.

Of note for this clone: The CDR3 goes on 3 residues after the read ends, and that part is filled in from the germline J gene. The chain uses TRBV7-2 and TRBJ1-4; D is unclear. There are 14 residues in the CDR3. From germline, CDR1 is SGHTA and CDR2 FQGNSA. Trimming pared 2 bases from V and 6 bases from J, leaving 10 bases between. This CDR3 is CASSLISGYEKLFF. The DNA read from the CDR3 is TGTGCCAGCAGCTTAATCAGCGGTTATGAAAAA.

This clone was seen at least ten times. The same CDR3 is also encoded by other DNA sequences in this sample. The sequenced CDR3 bases are TGCGCCAGCAGTAAGGGCACAGATACG. Translating it yields CASSKGTDT. The entire CDR3 is CASSKGTDTQYF. The chain links TRBV5-1 to TRBJ2-3; D gene unclear. The observed sequence ends 3 residues before the CDR3 terminus, with the missing tail filled in from the germline J gene. The germline gives CDR1 SGHRS, CDR2 YFSETQ. This CDR3 contains 12 residues. The ends were cut back, 5 bases at V and 1 base at J, with 5 bases in the middle.

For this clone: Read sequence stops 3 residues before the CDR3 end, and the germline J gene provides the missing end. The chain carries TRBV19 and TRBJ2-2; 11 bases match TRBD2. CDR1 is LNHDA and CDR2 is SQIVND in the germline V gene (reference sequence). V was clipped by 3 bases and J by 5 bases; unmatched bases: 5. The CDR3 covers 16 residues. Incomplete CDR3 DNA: TGTGCCAGTAGTATCCTTCCTAGCGGGAGGACCGGGGAG. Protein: CASSILPSGRTGE. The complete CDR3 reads CASSILPSGRTGELFF.

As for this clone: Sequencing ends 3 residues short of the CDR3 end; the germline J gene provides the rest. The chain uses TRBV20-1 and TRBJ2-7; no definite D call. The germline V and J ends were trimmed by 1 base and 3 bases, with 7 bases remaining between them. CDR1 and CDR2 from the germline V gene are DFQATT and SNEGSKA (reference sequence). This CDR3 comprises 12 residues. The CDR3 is CSARVPGYEQYF. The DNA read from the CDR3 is TGCAGTGCTAGAGTCCCCGGCTACGAG.

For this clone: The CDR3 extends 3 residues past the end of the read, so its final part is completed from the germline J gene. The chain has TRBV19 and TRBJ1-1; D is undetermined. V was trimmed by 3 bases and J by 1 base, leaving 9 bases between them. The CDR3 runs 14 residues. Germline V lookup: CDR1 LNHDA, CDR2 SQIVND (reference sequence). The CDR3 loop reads CASSIQLWNTEAFF. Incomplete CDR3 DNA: TGTGCCAGTAGTATTCAGTTATGGAACACTGAA. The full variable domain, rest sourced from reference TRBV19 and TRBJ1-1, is DGGITQSPKYLFRKEGQNVTLSCEQNLNHDAMYWYRQDPGQGLRLIYYSQIVNDFQKGDIAEGYSVSREKKESFPLTVTSAQKNPTAFYLCASSIQLWNTEAFFGQGTRLTVV.

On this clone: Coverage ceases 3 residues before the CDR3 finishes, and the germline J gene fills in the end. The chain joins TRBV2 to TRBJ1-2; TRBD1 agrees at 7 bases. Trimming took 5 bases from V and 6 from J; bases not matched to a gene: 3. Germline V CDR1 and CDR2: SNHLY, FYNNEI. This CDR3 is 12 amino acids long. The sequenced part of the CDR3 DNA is TGTGCCAGCAGTCCGAGGGGGCATGGC. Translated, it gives CASSPRGHG. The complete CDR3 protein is CASSPRGHGYTF.

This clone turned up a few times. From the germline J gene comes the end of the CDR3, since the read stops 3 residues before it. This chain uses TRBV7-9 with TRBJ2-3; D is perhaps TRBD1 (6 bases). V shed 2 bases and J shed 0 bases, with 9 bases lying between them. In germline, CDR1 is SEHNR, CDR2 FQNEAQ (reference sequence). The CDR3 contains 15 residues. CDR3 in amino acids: CASSLTGSSTDTQYF. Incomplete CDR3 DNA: TGTGCCAGCAGCTTAACAGGGTCAAGCACAGATACG.

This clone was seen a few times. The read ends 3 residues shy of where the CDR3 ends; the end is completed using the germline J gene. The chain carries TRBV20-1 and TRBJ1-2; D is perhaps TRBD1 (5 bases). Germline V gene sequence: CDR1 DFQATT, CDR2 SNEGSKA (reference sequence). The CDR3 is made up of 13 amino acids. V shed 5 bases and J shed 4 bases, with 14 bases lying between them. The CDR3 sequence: CSAPQRGIYGYTF. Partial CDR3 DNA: TGCAGTGCTCCACAACGGGGGATCTATGGC.

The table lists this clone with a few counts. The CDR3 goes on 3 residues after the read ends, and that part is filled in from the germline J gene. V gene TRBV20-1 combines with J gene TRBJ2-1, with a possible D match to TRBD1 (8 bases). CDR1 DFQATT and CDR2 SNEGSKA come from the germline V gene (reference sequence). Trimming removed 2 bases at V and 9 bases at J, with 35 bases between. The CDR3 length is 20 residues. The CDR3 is CSARPEAGGVKGSGRFEQFF. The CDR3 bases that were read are TGCAGTGCTAGACCGGAGGCAGGGGGCGTCAAAGGGTCCGGGAGGTTTGAG.

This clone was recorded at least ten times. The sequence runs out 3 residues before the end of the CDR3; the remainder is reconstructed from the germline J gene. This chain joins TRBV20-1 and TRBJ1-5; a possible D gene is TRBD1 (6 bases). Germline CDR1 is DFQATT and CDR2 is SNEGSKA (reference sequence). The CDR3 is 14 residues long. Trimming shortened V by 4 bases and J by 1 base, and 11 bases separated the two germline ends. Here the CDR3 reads CSAKQGGSNQPQHF. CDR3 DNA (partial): TGCAGTGCTAAGCAAGGGGGAAGCAATCAGCCC.

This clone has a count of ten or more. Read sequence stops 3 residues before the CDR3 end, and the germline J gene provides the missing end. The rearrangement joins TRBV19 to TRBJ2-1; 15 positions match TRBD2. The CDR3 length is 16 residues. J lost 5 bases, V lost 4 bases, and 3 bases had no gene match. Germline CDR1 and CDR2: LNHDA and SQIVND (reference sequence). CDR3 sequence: CASSRGLAGGNNEQFF. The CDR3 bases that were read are TGTGCCAGTAGTAGGGGACTAGCGGGAGGAAACAATGAG.

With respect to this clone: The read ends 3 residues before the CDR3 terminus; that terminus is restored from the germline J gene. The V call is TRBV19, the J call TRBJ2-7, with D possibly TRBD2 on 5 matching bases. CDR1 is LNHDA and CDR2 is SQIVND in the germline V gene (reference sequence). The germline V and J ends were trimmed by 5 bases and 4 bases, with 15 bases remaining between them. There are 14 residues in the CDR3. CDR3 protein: CASSFAGEDYEQYF. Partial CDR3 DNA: TGTGCCAGTAGTTTCGCGGGCGAGGATTACGAG.

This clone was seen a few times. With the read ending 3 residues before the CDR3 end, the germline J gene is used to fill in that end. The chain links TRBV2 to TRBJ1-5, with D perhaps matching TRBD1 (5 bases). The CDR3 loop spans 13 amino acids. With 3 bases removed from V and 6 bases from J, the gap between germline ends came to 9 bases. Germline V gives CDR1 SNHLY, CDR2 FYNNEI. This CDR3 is CASSETGGQPQHF. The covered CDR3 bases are TGTGCCAGCAGTGAGACGGGGGGTCAGCCC.

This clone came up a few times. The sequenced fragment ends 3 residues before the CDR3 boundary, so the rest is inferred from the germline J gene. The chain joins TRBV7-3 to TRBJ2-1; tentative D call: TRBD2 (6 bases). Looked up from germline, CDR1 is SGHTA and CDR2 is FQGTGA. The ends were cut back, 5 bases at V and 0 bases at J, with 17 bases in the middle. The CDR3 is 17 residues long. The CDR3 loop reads CASSQGFGGSSYNEQFF. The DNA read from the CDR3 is TGTGCCAGCAGCCAGGGTTTTGGGGGGAGCTCCTACAATGAG.

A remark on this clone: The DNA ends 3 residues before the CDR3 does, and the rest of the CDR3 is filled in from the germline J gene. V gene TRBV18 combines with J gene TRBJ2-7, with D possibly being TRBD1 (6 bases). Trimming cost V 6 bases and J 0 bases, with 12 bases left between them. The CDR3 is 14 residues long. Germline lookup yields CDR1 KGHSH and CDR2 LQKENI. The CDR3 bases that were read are TGTGCCAGCTCCGGGGCAGGGGCCTCCTACGAG. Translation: CASSGAGASYE. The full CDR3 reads CASSGAGASYEQYF. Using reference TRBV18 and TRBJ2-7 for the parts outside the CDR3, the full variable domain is NAGVMQNPRHLVRRRGQEARLRCSPMKGHSHVYWYRQLPEEGLKFMVYLQKENIIDESGMPKERFSAEFPKEGPSILRIQQVVRGDSAAYFCASSGAGASYEQYFGPGTRLTVT.

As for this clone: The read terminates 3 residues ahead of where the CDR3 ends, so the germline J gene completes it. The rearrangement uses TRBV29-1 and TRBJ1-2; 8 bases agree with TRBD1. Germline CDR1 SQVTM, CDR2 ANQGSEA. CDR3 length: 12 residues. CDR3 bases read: TGCAGCGTTCAGAGGACAGGGTCTCGC. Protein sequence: CSVQRTGSR. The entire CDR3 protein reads CSVQRTGSRYTF.

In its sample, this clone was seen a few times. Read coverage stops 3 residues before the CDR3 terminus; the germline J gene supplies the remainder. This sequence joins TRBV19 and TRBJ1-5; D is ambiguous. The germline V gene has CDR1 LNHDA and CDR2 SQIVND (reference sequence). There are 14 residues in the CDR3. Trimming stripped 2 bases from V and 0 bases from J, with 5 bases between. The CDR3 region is CASSIQVSNQPQHF. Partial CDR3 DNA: TGTGCCAGTAGTATACAGGTTAGCAATCAGCCC.

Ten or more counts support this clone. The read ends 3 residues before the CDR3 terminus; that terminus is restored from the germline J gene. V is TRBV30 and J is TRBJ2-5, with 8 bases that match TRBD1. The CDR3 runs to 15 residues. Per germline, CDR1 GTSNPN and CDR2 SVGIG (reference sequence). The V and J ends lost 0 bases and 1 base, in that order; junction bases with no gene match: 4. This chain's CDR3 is CAWSVLDRVQETQYF. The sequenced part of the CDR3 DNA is TGTGCCTGGAGTGTACTGGACAGGGTCCAAGAGACC.

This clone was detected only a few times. The CDR3 is CASSSRLRDQPQHF. The covered CDR3 bases are TGTGCCAGCTCATCTAGACTCAGGGATCAGCCC. The chain carries TRBV18 and TRBJ1-5; the D gene is possibly TRBD1 (5 bases). The DNA ends 3 residues before the CDR3 does, and the rest of the CDR3 is filled in from the germline J gene. CDR1 and CDR2 (germline): KGHSH, LQKENI. V was shortened by 5 bases and J by 5 bases, with 13 bases between the two germline ends. This CDR3 region has 14 residues.

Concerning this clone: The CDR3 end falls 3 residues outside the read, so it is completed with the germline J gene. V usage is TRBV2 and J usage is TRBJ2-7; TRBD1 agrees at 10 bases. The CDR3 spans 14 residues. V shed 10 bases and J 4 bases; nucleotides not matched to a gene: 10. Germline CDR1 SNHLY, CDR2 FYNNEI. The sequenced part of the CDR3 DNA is TGTGCCACCGCCCCGGACAGGGGGGGATACGAG. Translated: CATAPDRGGYE. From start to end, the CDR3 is CATAPDRGGYEQYF. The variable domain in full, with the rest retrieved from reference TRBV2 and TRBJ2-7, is EPEVTQTPSHQVTQMGQEVILRCVPISNHLYFYWYRQILGQKVEFLVSFYNNEISEKSEIFDDQFSVERPDGSNFTLKIRSTKLEDSAMYFCATAPDRGGYEQYFGPGTRLTVT.

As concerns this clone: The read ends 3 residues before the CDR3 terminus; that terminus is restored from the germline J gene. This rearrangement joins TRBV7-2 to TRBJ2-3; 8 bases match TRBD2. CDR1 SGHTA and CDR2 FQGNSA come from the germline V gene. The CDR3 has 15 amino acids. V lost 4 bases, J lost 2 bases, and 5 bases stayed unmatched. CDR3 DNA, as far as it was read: TGTGCCAGCAGCTCGAGCGGGGGTCCCACAGATACG. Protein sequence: CASSSSGGPTDT. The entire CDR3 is CASSSSGGPTDTQYF.

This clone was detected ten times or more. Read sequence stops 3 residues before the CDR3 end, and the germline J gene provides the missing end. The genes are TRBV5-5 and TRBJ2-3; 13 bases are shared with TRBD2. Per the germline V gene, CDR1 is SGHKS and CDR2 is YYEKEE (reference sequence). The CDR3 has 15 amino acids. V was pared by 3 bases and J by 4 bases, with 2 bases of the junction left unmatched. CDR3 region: CASSSGLAGADTQYF. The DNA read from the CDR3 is TGTGCCAGCAGCTCCGGACTAGCGGGAGCAGATACG. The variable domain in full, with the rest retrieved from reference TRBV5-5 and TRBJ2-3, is DAGVTQSPTHLIKTRGQQVTLRCSPISGHKSVSWYQQVLGQGPQFIFQYYEKEERGRGNFPDRFSARQFPNYSSELNVNALLLGDSALYLCASSSGLAGADTQYFGPGTRLTVL.

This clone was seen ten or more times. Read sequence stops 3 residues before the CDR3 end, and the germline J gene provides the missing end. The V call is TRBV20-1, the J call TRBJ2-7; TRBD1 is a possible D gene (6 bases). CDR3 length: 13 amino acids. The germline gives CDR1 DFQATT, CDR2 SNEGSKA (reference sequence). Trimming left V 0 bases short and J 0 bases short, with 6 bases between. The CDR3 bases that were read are TGCAGTGCTAGAGAGGGGGCCTCCTACGAG. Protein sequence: CSAREGASYE. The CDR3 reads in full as CSAREGASYEQYF.

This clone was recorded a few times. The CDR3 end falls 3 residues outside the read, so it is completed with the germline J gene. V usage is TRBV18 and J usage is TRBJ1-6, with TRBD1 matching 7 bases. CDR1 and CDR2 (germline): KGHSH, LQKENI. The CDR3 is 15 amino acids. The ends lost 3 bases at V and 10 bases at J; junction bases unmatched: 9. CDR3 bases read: TGTGCCAGCTCACCTGGACAGGTCTTAGGCTCACCC. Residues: CASSPGQVLGSP. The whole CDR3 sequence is CASSPGQVLGSPLHF.

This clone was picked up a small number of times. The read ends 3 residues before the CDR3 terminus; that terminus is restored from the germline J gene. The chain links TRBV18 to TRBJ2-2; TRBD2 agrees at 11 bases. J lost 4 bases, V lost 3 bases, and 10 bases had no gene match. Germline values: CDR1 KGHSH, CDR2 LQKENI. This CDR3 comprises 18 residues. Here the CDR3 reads CASSPFPGLADSTGELFF. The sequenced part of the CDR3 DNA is TGTGCCAGCTCACCGTTCCCGGGACTAGCGGATTCCACCGGGGAG.

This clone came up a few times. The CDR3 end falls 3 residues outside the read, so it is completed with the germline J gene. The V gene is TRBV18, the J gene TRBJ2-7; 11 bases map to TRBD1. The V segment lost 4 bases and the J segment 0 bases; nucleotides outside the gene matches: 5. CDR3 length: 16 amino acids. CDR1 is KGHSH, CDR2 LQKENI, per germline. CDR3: CASSLGTGGISYEQYF. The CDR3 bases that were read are TGTGCCAGCTCACTCGGGACAGGGGGAATCTCCTACGAG.

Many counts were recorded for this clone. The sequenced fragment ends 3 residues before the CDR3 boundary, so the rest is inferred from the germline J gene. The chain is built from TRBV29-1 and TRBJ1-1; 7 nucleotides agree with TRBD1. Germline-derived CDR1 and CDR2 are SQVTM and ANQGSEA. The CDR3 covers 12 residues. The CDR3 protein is CSAREQGSEAFF. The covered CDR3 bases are TGCAGCGCAAGGGAACAGGGGAGCGAA.